This T cell receptor (beta chain) was captured by sequencing in a study of regulatory T cells in long-lasting Graves disease. Study background: Under 3 months of antithyroid drugs had been taken by newly diagnosed Graves' patients.

With iRepertoire HTBI primers and Arm-PCR of CDR3 regions, TCR beta libraries were built. TCRdb fed the multiplex PCR reads into MiXCR, producing one record per CDR3 protein. In the table there are roughly 610,000 distinct CDR3 sequences, about 15% of which are singletons. This clonotype was detected only a few times. Its antigen is as yet unknown. Time point specified: newly diagnosed GD, antithyroid drugs for less than 3 months. PBMCs provided the RNA from which the TCR library was made. Whole-study findings and limits: Sharing of public clonotypes was greater in persistent patients (2,741) than in new patients (around 890).

This sample also belongs to another study, concerning T cells in Graves' hyperthyroidism and ophthalmopathy. According to that study: Most clonotypes that expanded in the thyroid above 0.001 also showed up in blood. In validation, the model predicted ophthalmopathy. These predictions came a median 6.5 months before onset.

The sequence derives from a woman in her 30s with Graves disease. The sample consisted of peripheral blood mononuclear cells (PBMCs), taken at new diagnosis, from a patient treated with antithyroid drugs.

CDR3 protein: CASSYSWALNTEAFF. For the CDR3, the DNA is TGTGCCAGCAGTTATAGCTGGGCGTTGAACACTGAAGCTTTCTTT. This chain links TRBV6-5 with TRBJ1-1; D gene ambiguous. Germline V gene sequence: CDR1 MNHEY, CDR2 SVGAGI. CDR3 length: 15 amino acids. V lost 3 bases to trimming and J lost 0 bases, with 11 bases between them.